The following is a TCR beta chain sequence with its context. Enrollment of patients from Seattle took place during active infection, with longitudinal follow-up. The germline V gene encodes CDR1 LGHNT and CDR2 FRNRAP. The CDR3 is 18 residues long. V shed 0 bases and J 7 bases; nucleotides not matched to a gene: 17. These data are taken from a study of blood T cell repertoires in COVID-19. Study summary: The United States, Italy and Spain were the sources of the acute and convalescent COVID-19 samples. Sources were T cells, B-cell-depleted T cells, or PBMCs; the material itself was cDNA or gDNA.

Authors' data handling: Reference gene primer amplification in the assay estimated nucleated cell counts. Here immunoSEQ multiplex PCR was the method, and the copy in TCRdb shows in-frame clones only, minus some. The DNA was the basis for D and trimming; V, J and clone size are from that table. Among 150,000 or so clones listed, approximately 80% were seen once. The V gene is TRBV12-5, the J gene TRBJ1-2; 7 positions match TRBD1. The TCR comes from a woman aged 60 to 75 with COVID-19, enrolled during active disease. Sequencing was done on a sample of peripheral blood. The DNA for the CDR3 is TGTGCTAGTGGTTTGGTCAAAGGGACAGCCCCCTTAGATGGTGGCTACACCTTC. This translates into CASGLVKGTAPLDGGYTF.